This TCR beta chain emerged from a study of glioma-infiltrating T cells after dendritic cell vaccination. Broader study findings: Few patients contributed both blood and tumor specimens.

The primer mix had 60 V beta and 13 J beta primers. Assay used: immunoSEQ multiplex PCR; TCRdb lists only in-frame clones, some missing. The sample lists 90,000 to 140,000 clones, 90% occurring once. Time point reported: after dendritic cell vaccination, including at tumor progression/relapse. None of the glioblastoma patients had an isocitrate dehydrogenase mutation. Comment on this clone: Its antigen is as yet unknown.

Germline V gene data show CDR1 as LNHDA and CDR2 as SQIVND (reference sequence). The ends were cut back, 2 bases at V and 1 base at J, with 4 bases in the middle. The length of the CDR3 is 13 residues. J is TRBJ2-3 and V is TRBV19; unclear D gene. The TCR sequence derives from a human donor with glioblastoma. The starting material was blood, obtained after dendritic cell vaccination. CDR3 sequence: CASSIQGTDTQYF. The CDR3 DNA follows: TGTGCCAGTAGTATACAGGGCACAGATACGCAGTATTTT.